Shown below are 22 T cell receptor beta chains from a single sample sequenced in a study of blood T cell repertoires in COVID-19. Clones were sequenced by immunoSEQ multiplex PCR, and TCRdb holds only the in-frame ones, with some missing. In the table there are 350,000 to 400,000 clones, roughly 87% of which are singletons. The sequencing sample was made of PBMCs or T cells enriched from blood (not recorded which). These receptors were obtained from a woman in her twenties or thirties who had recovered from COVID-19.

V and J are TRBV27 and TRBJ1-5; tentative D call: TRBD1 (6 bases). Germline V gene sequence: CDR1 MNHEY, CDR2 SMNVEV (reference sequence). CDR3 length: 18 residues. V lost 6 bases to trimming and J lost 2 bases, with 23 bases between them. The CDR3, as DNA: TGTGCCAGCAGCCCCACAGGGAATGAGTGGGGTGGCAATCAGCCCCAGCATTTT. Residues: CASSPTGNEWGGNQPQHF.

This clone came up once. The rearrangement joins TRBV27 to TRBJ1-1; maybe TRBD1 (5 bases). Germline V lookup: CDR1 MNHEY, CDR2 SMNVEV (reference sequence). V shed 7 bases and J shed 7 bases, with 10 bases lying between them. The CDR3 consists of 11 residues. The CDR3 nucleotides read TGTGCCAGCAACCTGGGGGGTGAAGCTTTCTTT. Translation: CASNLGGEAFF.

The genes are TRBV2 and TRBJ2-2; 9 bases are a match to TRBD1. The CDR3 contains 16 residues. Per the germline V gene, CDR1 is SNHLY and CDR2 is FYNNEI. With 4 bases clipped from V and 1 base from J, the junction kept 4 bases outside the gene matches. This CDR3 reads CASSVTGQGNTGELFF. The CDR3 nucleotides read TGTGCCAGCAGTGTAACGGGACAGGGGAACACCGGGGAGCTGTTTTTT.

This rearrangement joins TRBV10-3 to TRBJ1-2; tentative D call: TRBD1 (5 bases). The CDR3 contains 14 residues. From germline, CDR1 is ENHRY and CDR2 SYGVKD. Trimming removed 0 bases at V and 7 bases at J, with 12 bases between. CDR3 sequence: CAISESGTRAGYTF. For the CDR3, the DNA is TGTGCCATCAGTGAGTCCGGGACTCGGGCTGGCTACACCTTC.

The genes are TRBV27 and TRBJ2-7, with TRBD2 matching over 15 bases. The CDR3 loop spans 17 amino acids. Germline CDR1 is MNHEY and CDR2 is SMNVEV (reference sequence). The ends lost 5 bases at V and 4 bases at J; junction bases unmatched: 9. CDR3: CASSTFGLAGGPYEQYF. DNA for the CDR3: TGTGCCAGCAGTACATTCGGACTAGCGGGAGGGCCTTACGAGCAGTACTTC.

The CDR3 reads CASSTNPGQGGETQYF. The CDR3 coding sequence is TGCGCCAGCAGCACAAACCCGGGACAGGGAGGGGAGACCCAGTACTTC. The chain links TRBV4-1 to TRBJ2-5, with 9 bases matching TRBD1. The CDR3 has 16 residues. Germline loops: CDR1 MGHRA, CDR2 YSYEKL. V was pared by 5 bases and J by 5 bases, with 12 bases of the junction left unmatched.

This clone turned up a few times. The CDR3 protein is CASSSSQVNYEQYF. CDR3 nucleotides: TGTGCCAGCAGCTCCTCACAGGTGAACTACGAGCAGTACTTC. This rearrangement joins TRBV11-1 to TRBJ2-7, with D perhaps TRBD1 (5 bases). Between the trimmed V and J ends, which lost 4 bases and 3 bases, there was a span of 13 bases. Per germline, CDR1 SGHAT and CDR2 FQDESV (reference sequence). CDR3 length: 14 amino acids.

This clone has more than one count but fewer than ten. The chain is built from TRBV18 and TRBJ1-1, with 12 bases fitting TRBD1. This CDR3 has 15 residues. Germline V lookup: CDR1 KGHSH, CDR2 LQKENI. J gave up 4 bases and V 5 bases, and 5 bases lay outside the gene matches. CDR3 sequence (DNA): TGTGCCAGCTCATTCGGGACAGGGGGCCTCACTGAAGCTTTCTTT. It encodes CASSFGTGGLTEAFF.

The V and J genes are TRBV27 and TRBJ1-2, with 9 positions matching TRBD1. This CDR3 region has 15 residues. Germline V gene sequence: CDR1 MNHEY, CDR2 SMNVEV (reference sequence). V lost 4 bases, J lost 4 bases, and 7 bases stayed unmatched. The CDR3 DNA reads as TGTGCCAGCAGTTCGACAGGGGGGTTCCTCTATGGCTACACCTTC. Protein product: CASSSTGGFLYGYTF.

The chain is built from TRBV28 and TRBJ1-2; D gene unclear. This CDR3 has 14 residues. Trimming removed 4 bases from V and 2 bases from J, with 11 bases in between. Per germline, CDR1 MDHEN and CDR2 SYDVKM. The DNA of the CDR3 is TGTGCCAGCAGTTACGCGGGGTCAAACTATGGCTACACCTTC. Residues: CASSYAGSNYGYTF.

This clone was counted only a few times. The chain recombines TRBV5-1 with TRBJ1-2; 7 positions match TRBD1. This CDR3 is 11 amino acids long. In germline, CDR1 is SGHRS, CDR2 YFSETQ. V was pared by 7 bases and J by 10 bases, with 7 bases of the junction left unmatched. The DNA of the CDR3 is TGCGCCAGCGGAGACAGGGATCTCTACACCTTC. It encodes CASGDRDLYTF.

Concerning this clone: Additional DNA sequences in this sample encode the identical CDR3. The rearrangement uses TRBV5-1 and TRBJ1-1; D gene unclear. This CDR3 has 14 residues. Looked up from germline, CDR1 is SGHRS and CDR2 is YFSETQ. Trimming cost V 0 bases and J 0 bases, with 6 bases left between them. CDR3 DNA sequence: TGCGCCAGCAGCTTGGGGGCCGTGAACACTGAAGCTTTCTTT. It yields the protein CASSLGAVNTEAFF.

This sequence joins TRBV7-8 and TRBJ2-5; the D gene is possibly TRBD2 (6 bases). Trimming left V 0 bases short and J 2 bases short, with 13 bases between. Per the germline V gene, CDR1 is SGHVS and CDR2 is FQNEAQ. This CDR3 is 16 amino acids long. CDR3 in DNA: TGTGCCAGCAGCTTAGCGCTCGTAGCGGCTCAAGAGACCCAGTACTTC. Translated: CASSLALVAAQETQYF.

The chain recombines TRBV21-1 with TRBJ2-3; the tabulated D call, TRBD1, remains unverified against the DNA. TRBV21-1 is a pseudogene segment. The CDR3 loop spans 14 amino acids. CDR3 region: CASSNLSVRQGQYF. For the CDR3, the DNA is TGTGCCAGCAGCAACTTAAGCGTGCGCCAGGGGCAGTATTTT.

The chain is built from TRBV7-9 and TRBJ2-5, with 7 positions matching TRBD2. There are 14 residues in the CDR3. With V trimmed by 2 bases and J by 5 bases, 5 bases remained unmatched. Per the germline V gene, CDR1 is SEHNR and CDR2 is FQNEAQ (reference sequence). The CDR3 DNA is TGTGCCAGCAGCTTAAGCGGGACCATGGAGACCCAGTACTTC. This codes for CASSLSGTMETQYF.

The J gene is TRBJ1-4, the V gene TRBV16, with D perhaps matching TRBD1 (6 bases). Germline values: CDR1 KGHSY, CDR2 FQNENV. V dropped 4 bases and J dropped 8 bases, with 11 bases sitting between them. CDR3 length: 13 residues. The CDR3 DNA sequence: TGTGCCAGCAGCCTAAACAGGGAGGAAAAACTGTTTTTT. This sequence encodes CASSLNREEKLFF. The full variable domain, its missing parts supplied by reference TRBV16 and TRBJ1-4, is GEEVAQTPKHLVRGEGQKAKLYCAPIKGHSYVFWYQQVLKNEFKFLISFQNENVFDETGMPKERFSAKCLPNSPCSLEIQATKLEDSAVYFCASSLNREEKLFFGSGTQLSVL.

The CDR3 DNA is TGTGCTAGTGGTTTGCCACGGCGGGGGCCCGGGGCGGGGGAGCAGTACTTC. Translated, it gives CASGLPRRGPGAGEQYF. V gene TRBV12-5 combines with J gene TRBJ2-7; perhaps TRBD2 as D (7 bases). Germline CDR1 and CDR2: LGHNT and FRNRAP. CDR3 size: 17 residues. The V end lost 2 bases, the J end lost 7 bases, and 24 bases lay between the germline ends.

This clone came up once. DNA for the CDR3: TGTGCCATCAGTGATGGTCTAGTCGGCACCGGGGAGCTGTTTTTT. Its translation is CAISDGLVGTGELFF. The rearrangement links TRBV10-3 to TRBJ2-2; D not certain. Germline V gene lookup returns CDR1 ENHRY and CDR2 SYGVKD. With 3 bases removed from V and 4 bases from J, the gap between germline ends came to 12 bases. The CDR3 is 15 residues long.

The genes are TRBV7-8 and TRBJ2-5; TRBD1 might be the D (6 bases). Between the trimmed V and J ends, which lost 3 bases and 4 bases, there was a span of 15 bases. CDR3 length: 15 residues. Looked up from germline, CDR1 is SGHVS and CDR2 is FQNEAQ. The CDR3: CASSLSVRGSETQYF. The CDR3 DNA is TGTGCCAGCAGCTTGAGCGTCAGGGGATCAGAGACCCAGTACTTC.

The chain carries TRBV27 and TRBJ2-7, with D perhaps matching TRBD1 (5 bases). The V gene's germline CDR1 is MNHEY and CDR2 SMNVEV (reference sequence). V was pared by 2 bases and J by 4 bases, with 12 bases between. The CDR3 loop spans 14 amino acids. CDR3 nucleotide sequence: TGTGCCAGCAGTTTAGGGGCAGTTGTGTACGAGCAGTACTTC. Translating it yields CASSLGAVVYEQYF.

The chain combines TRBV2 with TRBJ1-1, with 8 bases aligning to TRBD1. V was pared by 3 bases and J by 5 bases, with 5 bases of the junction left unmatched. This CDR3 spans 14 amino acids. In germline, CDR1 is SNHLY, CDR2 FYNNEI. CDR3: CASSDQGAWTEAFF. The CDR3 DNA reads as TGTGCCAGCAGTGACCAGGGGGCGTGGACTGAAGCTTTCTTT.

The chain is built from TRBV7-2 and TRBJ1-4; 8 positions match TRBD1. The CDR3 is made up of 13 amino acids. Germline loops: CDR1 SGHTA, CDR2 FQGNSA. V shed 5 bases and J 7 bases; nucleotides not matched to a gene: 3. CDR3 nucleotides: TGTGCCAGCAGCATAGACAGGGGTGAAAAACTGTTTTTT. Its translation: CASSIDRGEKLFF.